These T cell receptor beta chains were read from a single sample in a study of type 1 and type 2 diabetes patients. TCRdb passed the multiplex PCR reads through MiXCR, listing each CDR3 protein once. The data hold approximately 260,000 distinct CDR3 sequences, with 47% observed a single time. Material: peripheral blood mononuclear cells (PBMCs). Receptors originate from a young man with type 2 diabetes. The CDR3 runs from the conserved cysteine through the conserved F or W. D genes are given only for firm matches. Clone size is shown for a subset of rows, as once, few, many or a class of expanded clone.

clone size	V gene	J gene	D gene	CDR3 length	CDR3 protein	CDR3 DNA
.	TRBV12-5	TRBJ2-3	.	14	CASGLAGPKDTQYF	TGTGCTAGTGGTTTAGCAGGTCCGAAGGATACGCAGTATTTT
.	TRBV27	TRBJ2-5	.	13	CASSLLARETQYF	TGTGCCAGCAGTTTATTGGCTCGAGAGACCCAGTACTTC
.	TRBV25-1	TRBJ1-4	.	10	CASSNEKLFF	TGTGCCAGCTCGAATGAAAAACTGTTTTTT
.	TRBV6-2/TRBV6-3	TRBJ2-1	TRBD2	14	CASGVGGGFNEQFF	TGTGCCAGCGGGGTCGGCGGGGGATTCAATGAGCAGTTCTTC
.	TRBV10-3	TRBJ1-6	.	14	CAISPGPKNSPLHF	TGTGCCATCAGTCCGGGACCGAAAAATTCACCCCTCCACTTT
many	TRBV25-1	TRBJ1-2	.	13	CASKWGAGDGYTF	TGTGCCAGCAAGTGGGGGGCAGGAGATGGCTACACCTTC
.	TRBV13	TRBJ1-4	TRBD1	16	CASSLGQGQFDEKLFF	TGTGCCAGCAGCTTAGGGCAGGGACAGTTCGATGAAAAACTGTTTTTT
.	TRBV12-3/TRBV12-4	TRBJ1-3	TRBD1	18	CASSPGTGEPATGNTIYF	TGTGCCAGCAGTCCGGGGACAGGGGAGCCGGCTACTGGAAACACCATATATTTT
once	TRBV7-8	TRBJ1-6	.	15	CASSPGAGENSPLHF	TGTGCCAGCAGCCCCGGGGCAGGTGAAAATTCACCCCTCCACTTT
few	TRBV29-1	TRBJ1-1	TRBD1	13	CSVGTGKGAEAFF	TGCAGCGTTGGGACAGGGAAAGGCGCTGAAGCTTTCTTT
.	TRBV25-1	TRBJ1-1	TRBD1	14	CASSEFGTGAEAFF	TGTGCCAGCAGTGAATTCGGGACAGGGGCTGAAGCTTTCTTT
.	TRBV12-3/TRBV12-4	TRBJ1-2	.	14	CASSFAGDLYGYTF	TGTGCCAGCAGTTTTGCGGGGGACCTGTATGGCTACACCTTC
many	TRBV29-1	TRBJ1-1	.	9	CSVDSEAFF	TGCAGCGTTGATAGTGAAGCTTTCTTT
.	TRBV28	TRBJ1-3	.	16	CASSSQITASGNTIYF	TGTGCCAGCAGTTCCCAAATTACGGCCTCTGGAAACACCATATATTTT
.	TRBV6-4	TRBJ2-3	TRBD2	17	CASSSLQAGVAYDTQYF	TGTGCCAGCAGCTCTTTACAAGCGGGAGTTGCGTATGATACGCAGTATTTT
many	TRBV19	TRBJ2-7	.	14	CASSPFSPGYEQYF	TGTGCCAGTAGTCCTTTCAGCCCAGGCTACGAGCAGTACTTC
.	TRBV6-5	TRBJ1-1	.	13	CASYPGGFAEAFF	TGTGCCAGCTATCCGGGGGGCTTCGCTGAAGCTTTCTTT
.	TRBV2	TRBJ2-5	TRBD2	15	CASSPGTSGMETQYF	TGTGCCAGCAGCCCCGGGACTAGCGGGATGGAGACCCAGTACTTC
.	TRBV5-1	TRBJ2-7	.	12	CASSYGYYEQCF	TGCGCCAGCAGCTATGGATACTACGAGCAGTGCTTC
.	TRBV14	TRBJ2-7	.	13	CASSQAPAREQYF	TGTGCCAGCAGCCAAGCCCCCGCTCGGGAGCAGTACTTC
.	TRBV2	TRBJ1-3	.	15	CASITGSSSGNTIYF	TGTGCCAGCATTACCGGATCGAGCTCTGGAAACACCATATATTTT
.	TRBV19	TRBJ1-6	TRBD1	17	CASSMWAPGTANSPLHF	TGTGCCAGTAGTATGTGGGCCCCCGGGACAGCTAATTCACCCCTCCACTTT
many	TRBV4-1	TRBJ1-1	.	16	CASSQDGSRAGTEAFF	TGCGCCAGCAGCCAAGATGGCAGTCGAGCTGGCACTGAAGCTTTCTTT
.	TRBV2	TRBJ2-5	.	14	CASSAGTRQETQYF	TGTGCCAGCAGTGCCGGGACGCGACAAGAGACCCAGTACTTC
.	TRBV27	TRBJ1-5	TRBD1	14	CATSGRGQGQPQHF	TGTGCCACCAGTGGGAGGGGACAGGGGCAGCCCCAGCATTTT
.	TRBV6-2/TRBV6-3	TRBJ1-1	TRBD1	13	CASSAGGWTEAFF	TGTGCCAGCAGCGCAGGGGGATGGACTGAAGCTTTCTTT
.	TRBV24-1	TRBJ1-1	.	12	CATTGDGTKAFF	TGTGCCACCACAGGGGACGGCACTAAAGCTTTCTTT
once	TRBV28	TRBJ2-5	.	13	CASSGLPTQTQYF	TGTGCCAGCAGTGGCCTACCAACCCAGACCCAGTACTTC
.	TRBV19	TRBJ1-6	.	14	CASRRDNYNSPLHF	TGTGCCAGTAGGAGGGACAATTATAATTCACCCCTCCACTTT
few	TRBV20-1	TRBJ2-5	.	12	CSASARRETQYF	TGCAGTGCTAGCGCCAGGCGAGAGACCCAGTACTTC
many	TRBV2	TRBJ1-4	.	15	CASSDSVEANEKLFF	TGTGCCAGCAGTGACTCTGTGGAGGCGAATGAAAAACTGTTTTTT
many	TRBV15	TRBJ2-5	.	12	CATSRGQETQYF	TGTGCCACCAGCAGGGGCCAAGAGACCCAGTACTTC
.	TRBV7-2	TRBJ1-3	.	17	CASSLNQLGSSGNTIYF	TGTGCCAGCAGCTTGAATCAACTCGGGAGCTCTGGAAACACCATATATTTT
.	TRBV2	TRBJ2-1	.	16	CASSEGSTRVSYEQFF	TGTGCCAGCAGTGAGGGATCGACGCGGGTCAGCTACGAGCAGTTCTTC
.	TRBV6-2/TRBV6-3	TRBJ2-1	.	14	CASSYSGAYNEQFF	TGTGCCAGCAGTTACTCAGGGGCCTACAATGAGCAGTTCTTC
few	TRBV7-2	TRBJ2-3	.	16	CASSSRDWAGTDTQYF	TGTGCCAGCAGCTCGCGCGACTGGGCGGGGACAGATACGCAGTATTTT
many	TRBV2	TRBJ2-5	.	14	CASSMRVAQETQYF	TGTGCCAGCAGTATGAGGGTGGCGCAAGAGACCCAGTACTTC